This T cell receptor beta chain appears in the sequencing data of a study of OX40 agonist ivuxolimab in advanced cancers. The wider study: The study enrolled dose-escalation patients with hepatocellular carcinoma, melanoma, renal cell or head and neck cancer.

Assay used: immunoSEQ multiplex PCR; TCRdb lists only in-frame clones, some missing. The data hold over 75,000 clones, with 90% observed a single time. V was shortened by 5 bases and J by 6 bases, with 15 bases between the two germline ends. The germline CDR1 and CDR2 sequences are MNHNS and SASEGT. The CDR3 has 14 amino acids. The rearrangement uses TRBV6-1 and TRBJ2-3, with a possible D match to TRBD1 (6 bases). The origin of this receptor is an adult with an advanced solid tumor such as melanoma, head and neck, liver or kidney cancer. The specimen comprised CD4+ or CD8+ T cells sorted from blood, sampled in a trial of the OX40 agonist ivuxolimab. The DNA for the CDR3 is TGTGCCAGCAGTTGGGACACCCAAGGGGATACGCAGTATTTT. Translation: CASSWDTQGDTQYF.